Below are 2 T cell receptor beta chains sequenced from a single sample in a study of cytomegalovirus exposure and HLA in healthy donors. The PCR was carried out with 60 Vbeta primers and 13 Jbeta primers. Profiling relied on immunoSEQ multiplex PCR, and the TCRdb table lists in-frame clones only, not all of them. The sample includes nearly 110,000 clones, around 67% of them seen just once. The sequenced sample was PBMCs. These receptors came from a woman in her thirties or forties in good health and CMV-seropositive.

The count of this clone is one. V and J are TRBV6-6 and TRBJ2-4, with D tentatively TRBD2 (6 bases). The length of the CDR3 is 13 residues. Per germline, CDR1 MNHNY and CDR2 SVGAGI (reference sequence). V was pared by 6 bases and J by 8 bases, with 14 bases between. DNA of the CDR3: TGTGCCAGCAGCCCGGCGGGGTTGGACATTCAGTACTTC. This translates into CASSPAGLDIQYF.

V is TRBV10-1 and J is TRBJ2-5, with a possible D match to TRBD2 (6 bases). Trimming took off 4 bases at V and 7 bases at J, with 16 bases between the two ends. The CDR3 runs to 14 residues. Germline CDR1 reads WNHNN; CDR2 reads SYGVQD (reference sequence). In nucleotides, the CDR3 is TGCGCCAGCAGTGGAAGGGGCACGGAGGGGACCCAGTACTTC. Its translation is CASSGRGTEGTQYF.